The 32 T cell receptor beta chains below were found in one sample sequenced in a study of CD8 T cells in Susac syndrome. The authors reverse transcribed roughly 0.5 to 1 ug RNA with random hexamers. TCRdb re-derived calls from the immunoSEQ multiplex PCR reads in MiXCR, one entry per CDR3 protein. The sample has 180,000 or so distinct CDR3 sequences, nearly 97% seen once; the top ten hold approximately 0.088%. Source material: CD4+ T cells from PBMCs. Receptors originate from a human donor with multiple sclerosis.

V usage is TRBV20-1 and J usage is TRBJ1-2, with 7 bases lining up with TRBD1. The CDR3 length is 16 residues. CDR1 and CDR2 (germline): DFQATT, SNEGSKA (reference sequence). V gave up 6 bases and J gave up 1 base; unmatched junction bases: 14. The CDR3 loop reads CSASGPGGGLNYGYTF. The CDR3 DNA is TGCAGTGCAAGCGGACCGGGAGGGGGCCTTAACTATGGCTACACCTTC.

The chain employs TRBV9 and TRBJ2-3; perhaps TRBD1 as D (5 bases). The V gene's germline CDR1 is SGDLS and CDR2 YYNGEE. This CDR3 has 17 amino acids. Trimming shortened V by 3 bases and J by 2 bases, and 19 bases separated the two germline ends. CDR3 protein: CASSEGAFSKHTDTQYF. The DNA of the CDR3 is TGTGCCAGCAGCGAAGGGGCATTTAGTAAACACACAGATACGCAGTATTTT.

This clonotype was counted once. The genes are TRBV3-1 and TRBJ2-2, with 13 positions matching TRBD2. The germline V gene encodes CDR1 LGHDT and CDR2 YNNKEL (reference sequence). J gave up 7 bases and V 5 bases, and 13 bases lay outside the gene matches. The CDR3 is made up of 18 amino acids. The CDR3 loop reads CASSFGTSGALDGGELFF. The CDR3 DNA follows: TGTGCCAGCAGCTTCGGGACTAGCGGGGCGCTAGACGGCGGGGAGCTGTTTTTT.

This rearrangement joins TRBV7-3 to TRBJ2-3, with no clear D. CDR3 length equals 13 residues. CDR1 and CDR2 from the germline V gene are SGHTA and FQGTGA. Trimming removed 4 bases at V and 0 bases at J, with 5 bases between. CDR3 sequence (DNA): TGTGCCAGCAGCTCGTCTAGCACAGATACGCAGTATTTT. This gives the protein CASSSSSTDTQYF.

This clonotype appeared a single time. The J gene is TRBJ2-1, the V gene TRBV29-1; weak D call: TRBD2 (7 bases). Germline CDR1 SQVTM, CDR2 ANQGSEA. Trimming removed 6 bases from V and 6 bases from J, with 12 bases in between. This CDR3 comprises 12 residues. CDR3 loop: CSVGGRINEQFF. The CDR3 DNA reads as TGCAGCGTCGGGGGGCGGATCAATGAGCAGTTCTTC.

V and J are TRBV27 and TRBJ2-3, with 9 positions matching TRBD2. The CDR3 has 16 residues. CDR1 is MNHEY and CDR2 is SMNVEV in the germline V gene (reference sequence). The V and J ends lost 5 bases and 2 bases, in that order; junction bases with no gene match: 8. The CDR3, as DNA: TGTGCCAGCAGTCCTATAGCGGGGGCGTACACAGATACGCAGTATTTT. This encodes CASSPIAGAYTDTQYF.

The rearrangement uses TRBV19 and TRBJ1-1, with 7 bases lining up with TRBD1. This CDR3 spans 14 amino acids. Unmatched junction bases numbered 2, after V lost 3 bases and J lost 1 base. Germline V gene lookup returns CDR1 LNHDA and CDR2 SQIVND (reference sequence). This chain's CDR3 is CASSIGQANTEAFF. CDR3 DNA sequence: TGTGCCAGTAGTATCGGACAGGCGAACACTGAAGCTTTCTTT.

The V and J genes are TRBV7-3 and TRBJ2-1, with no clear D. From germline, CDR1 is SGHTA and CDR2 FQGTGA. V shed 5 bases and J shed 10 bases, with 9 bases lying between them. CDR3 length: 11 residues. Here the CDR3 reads CASSRGPEQFF. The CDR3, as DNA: TGTGCCAGCAGCCGAGGCCCCGAGCAGTTCTTC.

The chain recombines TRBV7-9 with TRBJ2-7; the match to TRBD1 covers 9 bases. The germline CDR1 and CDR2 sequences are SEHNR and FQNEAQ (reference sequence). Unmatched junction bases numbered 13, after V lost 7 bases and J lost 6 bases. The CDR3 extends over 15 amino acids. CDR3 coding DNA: TGTGCCAGCACTCAGTTAAGGGACAGGGCTTTCGAGCAGTACTTC. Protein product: CASTQLRDRAFEQYF.

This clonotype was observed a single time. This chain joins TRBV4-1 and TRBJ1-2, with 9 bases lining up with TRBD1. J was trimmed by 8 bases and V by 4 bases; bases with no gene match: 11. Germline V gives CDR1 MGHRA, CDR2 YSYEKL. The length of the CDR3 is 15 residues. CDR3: CASSRAQGALRGYTF. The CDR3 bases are TGCGCCAGCAGCCGAGCACAGGGGGCTCTGAGAGGCTACACCTTC.

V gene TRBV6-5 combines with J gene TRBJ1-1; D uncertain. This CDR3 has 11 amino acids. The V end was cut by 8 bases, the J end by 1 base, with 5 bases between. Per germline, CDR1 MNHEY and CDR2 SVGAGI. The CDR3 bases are TGTGCCAGCGCTAGGAACACTGAAGCTTTCTTT. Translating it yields CASARNTEAFF.

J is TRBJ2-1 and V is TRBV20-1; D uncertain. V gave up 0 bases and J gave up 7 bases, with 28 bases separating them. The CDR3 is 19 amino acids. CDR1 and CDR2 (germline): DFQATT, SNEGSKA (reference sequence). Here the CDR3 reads CSARDRYKGRPQIPNEQFF. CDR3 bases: TGCAGTGCTAGAGATAGATATAAAGGTCGACCTCAGATACCGAATGAGCAGTTCTTC.

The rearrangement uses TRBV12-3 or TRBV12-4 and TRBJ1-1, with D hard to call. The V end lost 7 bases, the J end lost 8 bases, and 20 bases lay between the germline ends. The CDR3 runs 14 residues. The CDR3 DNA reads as TGTGCCAGCAACTCCGCCGGGGTCGTTGTGGAAGCTTTCTTT. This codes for CASNSAGVVVEAFF.

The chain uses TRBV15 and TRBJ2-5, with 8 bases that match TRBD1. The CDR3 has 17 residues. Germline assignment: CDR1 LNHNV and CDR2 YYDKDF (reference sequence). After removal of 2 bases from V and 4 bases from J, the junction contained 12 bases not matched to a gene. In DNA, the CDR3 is TGTGCCACCAGCAGACCCCTGGGAACAGGGGGAAGAGAGACCCAGTACTTC. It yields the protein CATSRPLGTGGRETQYF. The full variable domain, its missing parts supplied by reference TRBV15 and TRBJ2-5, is DAMVIQNPRYQVTQFGKPVTLSCSQTLNHNVMYWYQQKSSQAPKLLFHYYDKDFNNEADTPDNFQSRRPNTSFCFLDIRSPGLGDTAMYLCATSRPLGTGGRETQYFGPGTRLLVL.

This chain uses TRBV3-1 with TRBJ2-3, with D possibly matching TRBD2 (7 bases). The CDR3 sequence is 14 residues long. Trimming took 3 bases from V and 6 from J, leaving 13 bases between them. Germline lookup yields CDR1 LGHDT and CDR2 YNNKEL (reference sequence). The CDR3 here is CASSHHGGRDTQYF. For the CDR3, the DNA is TGTGCCAGCAGCCATCACGGGGGGCGTGATACGCAGTATTTT.

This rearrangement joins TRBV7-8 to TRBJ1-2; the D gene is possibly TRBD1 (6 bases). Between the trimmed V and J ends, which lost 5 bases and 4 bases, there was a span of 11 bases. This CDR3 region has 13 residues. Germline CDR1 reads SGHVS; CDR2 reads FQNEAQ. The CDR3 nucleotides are TGTGCCAGCAGCCCGGACAGCCTCTATGGCTACACCTTC. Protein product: CASSPDSLYGYTF.

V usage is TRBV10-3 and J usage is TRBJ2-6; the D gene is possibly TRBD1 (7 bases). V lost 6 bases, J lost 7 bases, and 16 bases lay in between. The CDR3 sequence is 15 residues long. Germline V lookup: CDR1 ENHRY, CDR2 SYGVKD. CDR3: CAISSTGEEANVLTF. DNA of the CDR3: TGTGCCATCAGCTCCACAGGGGAGGAAGCCAACGTCCTGACTTTC.

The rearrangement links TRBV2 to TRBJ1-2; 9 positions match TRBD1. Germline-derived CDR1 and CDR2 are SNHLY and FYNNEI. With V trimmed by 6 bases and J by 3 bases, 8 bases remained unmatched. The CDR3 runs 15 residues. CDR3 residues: CASSQRGQGDYGYTF. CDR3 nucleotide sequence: TGTGCCAGCAGCCAACGGGGACAGGGTGACTATGGCTACACCTTC.

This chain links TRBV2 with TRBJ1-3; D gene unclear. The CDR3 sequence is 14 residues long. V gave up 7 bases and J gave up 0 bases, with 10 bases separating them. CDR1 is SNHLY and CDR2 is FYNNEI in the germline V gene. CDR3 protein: CASKGTSSGNTIYF. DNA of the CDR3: TGTGCCAGCAAGGGAACGAGCTCTGGAAACACCATATATTTT. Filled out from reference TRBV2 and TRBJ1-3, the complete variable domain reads EPEVTQTPSHQVTQMGQEVILRCVPISNHLYFYWYRQILGQKVEFLVSFYNNEISEKSEIFDDQFSVERPDGSNFTLKIRSTKLEDSAMYFCASKGTSSGNTIYFGEGSWLTVV.

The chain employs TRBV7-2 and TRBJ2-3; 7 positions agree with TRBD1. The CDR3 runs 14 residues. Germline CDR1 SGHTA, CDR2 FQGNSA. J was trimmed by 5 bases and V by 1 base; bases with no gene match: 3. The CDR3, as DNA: TGTGCCAGCAGCTTAGTATCAGGGGGAGATACGCAGTATTTT. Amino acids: CASSLVSGGDTQYF. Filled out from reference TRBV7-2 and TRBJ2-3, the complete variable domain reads GAGVSQSPSNKVTEKGKDVELRCDPISGHTALYWYRQSLGQGLEFLIYFQGNSAPDKSGLPSDRFSAERTGGSVSTLTIQRTQQEDSAVYLCASSLVSGGDTQYFGPGTRLTVL.

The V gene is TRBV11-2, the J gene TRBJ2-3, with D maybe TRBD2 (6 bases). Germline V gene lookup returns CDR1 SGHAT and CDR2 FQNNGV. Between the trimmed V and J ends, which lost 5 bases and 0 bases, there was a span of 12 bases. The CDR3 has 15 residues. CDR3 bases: TGTGCCAGCAGCCGGCCGGGACTTAGCACAGATACGCAGTATTTT. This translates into CASSRPGLSTDTQYF.

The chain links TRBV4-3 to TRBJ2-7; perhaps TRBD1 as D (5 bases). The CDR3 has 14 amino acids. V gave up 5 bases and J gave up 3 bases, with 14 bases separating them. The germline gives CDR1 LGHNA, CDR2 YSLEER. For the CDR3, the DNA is TGCGCCAGCAGCTCAGGGATTGCGAACTACGAGCAGTACTTC. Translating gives CASSSGIANYEQYF.

The CDR3, as DNA: TGTGCCAGCAGCTTGGCGGGGTCGGCAGGCTACACCTTC. It translates to CASSLAGSAGYTF. V and J are TRBV5-4 and TRBJ1-2; the D is unclear. The CDR3 is 13 amino acids. Germline CDR1 and CDR2: SGHNT and YYREEE (reference sequence). V lost 0 bases and J lost 8, with 11 bases in between.

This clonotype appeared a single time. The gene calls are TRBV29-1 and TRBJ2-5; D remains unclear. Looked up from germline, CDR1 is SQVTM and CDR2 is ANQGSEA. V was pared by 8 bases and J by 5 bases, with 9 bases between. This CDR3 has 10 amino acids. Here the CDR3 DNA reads TGCAGCTGGGCTGGGGAGACCCAGTACTTC. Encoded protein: CSWAGETQYF.

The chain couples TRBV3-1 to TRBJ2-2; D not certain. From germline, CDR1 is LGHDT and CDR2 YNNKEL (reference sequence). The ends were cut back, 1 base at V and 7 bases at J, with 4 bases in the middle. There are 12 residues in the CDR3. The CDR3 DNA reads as TGTGCCAGCAGCCAAGTTATCGGGGAGCTGTTTTTT. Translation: CASSQVIGELFF.

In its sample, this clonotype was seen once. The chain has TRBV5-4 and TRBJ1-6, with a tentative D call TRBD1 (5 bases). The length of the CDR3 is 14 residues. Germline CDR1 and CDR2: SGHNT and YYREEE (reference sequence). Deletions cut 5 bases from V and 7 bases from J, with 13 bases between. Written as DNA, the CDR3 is TGTGCCAGCAGTTTCCAGGGAAAGAATTCACCCCTCCACTTT. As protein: CASSFQGKNSPLHF.

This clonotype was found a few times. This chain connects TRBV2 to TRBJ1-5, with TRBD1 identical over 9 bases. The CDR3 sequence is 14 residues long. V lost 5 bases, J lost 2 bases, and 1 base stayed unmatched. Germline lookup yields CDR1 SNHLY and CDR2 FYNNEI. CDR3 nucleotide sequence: TGTGCCAGCAGTCGGGACAGGGGCAATCAGCCCCAGCATTTT. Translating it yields CASSRDRGNQPQHF. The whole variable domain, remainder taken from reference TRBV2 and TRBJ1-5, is EPEVTQTPSHQVTQMGQEVILRCVPISNHLYFYWYRQILGQKVEFLVSFYNNEISEKSEIFDDQFSVERPDGSNFTLKIRSTKLEDSAMYFCASSRDRGNQPQHFGDGTRLSIL.

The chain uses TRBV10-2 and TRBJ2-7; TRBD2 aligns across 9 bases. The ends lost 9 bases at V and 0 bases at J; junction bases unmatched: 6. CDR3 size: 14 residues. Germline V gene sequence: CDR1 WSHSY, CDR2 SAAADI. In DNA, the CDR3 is TGCGCCAGTCACAGCGGGGGGCACTCCTACGAGCAGTACTTC. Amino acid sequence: CASHSGGHSYEQYF.

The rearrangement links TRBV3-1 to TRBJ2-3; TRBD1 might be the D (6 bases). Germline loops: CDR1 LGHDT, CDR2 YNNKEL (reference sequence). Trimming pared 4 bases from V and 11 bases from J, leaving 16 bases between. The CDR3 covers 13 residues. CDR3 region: CASSPNGQSLQYF. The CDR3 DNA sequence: TGTGCCAGCAGCCCTAACGGACAGTCATTGCAGTATTTT.

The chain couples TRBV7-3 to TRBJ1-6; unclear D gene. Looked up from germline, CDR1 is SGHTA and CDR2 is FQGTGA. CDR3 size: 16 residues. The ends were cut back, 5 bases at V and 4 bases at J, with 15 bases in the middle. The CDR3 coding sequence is TGTGCCAGCAGCGCCGTGGCAGGCGATTATAATTCACCCCTCCACTTT. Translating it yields CASSAVAGDYNSPLHF.

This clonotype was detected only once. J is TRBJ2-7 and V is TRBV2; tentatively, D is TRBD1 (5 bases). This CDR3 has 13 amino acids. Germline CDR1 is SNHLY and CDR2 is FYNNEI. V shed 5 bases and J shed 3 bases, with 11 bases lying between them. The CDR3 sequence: CASSSPGYYEQYF. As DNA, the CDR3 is TGTGCCAGCAGTTCACCAGGGTACTACGAGCAGTACTTC.

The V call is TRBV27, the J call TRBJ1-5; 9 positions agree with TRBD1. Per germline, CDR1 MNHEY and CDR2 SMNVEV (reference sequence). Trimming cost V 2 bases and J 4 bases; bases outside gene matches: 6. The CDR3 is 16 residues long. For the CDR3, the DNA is TGTGCCAGCAGTTTAGGGTTTGGGACAGGGAATCAGCCCCAGCATTTT. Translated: CASSLGFGTGNQPQHF.